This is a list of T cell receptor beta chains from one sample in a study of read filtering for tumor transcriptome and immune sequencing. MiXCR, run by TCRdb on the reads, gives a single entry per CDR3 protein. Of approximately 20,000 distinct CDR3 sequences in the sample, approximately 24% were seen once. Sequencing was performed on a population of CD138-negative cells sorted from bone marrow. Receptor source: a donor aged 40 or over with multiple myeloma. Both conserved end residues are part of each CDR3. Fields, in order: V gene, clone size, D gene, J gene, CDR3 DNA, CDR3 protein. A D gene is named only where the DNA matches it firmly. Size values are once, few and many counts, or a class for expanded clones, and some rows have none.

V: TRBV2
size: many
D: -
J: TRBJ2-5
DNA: TGTGCCGGGACCGGGCCCCAAGAGACCCAGTACTTC
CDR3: CAGTGPQETQYF

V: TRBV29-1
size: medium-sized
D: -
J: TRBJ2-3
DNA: TGCAGCGTCGAGGGTACAGATACGCAGTATTTT
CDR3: CSVEGTDTQYF

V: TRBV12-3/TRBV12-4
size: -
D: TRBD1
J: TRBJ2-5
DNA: TGTGCCAGCAGGAAAACAGGGGGCGAAGAGACCCAGTACTTC
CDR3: CASRKTGGEETQYF

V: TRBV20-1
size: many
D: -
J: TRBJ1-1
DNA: TGCAGTGCTAGTGTCATGACTTCGGCGGACACTGAAGCTTTCTTT
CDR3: CSASVMTSADTEAFF

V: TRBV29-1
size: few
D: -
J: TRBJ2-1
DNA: TGCAGCGTTGGTTTAGCCATCAATGAGCAGTTCTTC
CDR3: CSVGLAINEQFF

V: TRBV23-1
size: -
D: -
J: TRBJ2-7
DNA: TGCGCCAGCAGTCAACTTATATCCCGCGAGCAGTACTTC
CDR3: CASSQLISREQYF

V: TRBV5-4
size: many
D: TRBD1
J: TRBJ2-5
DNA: TGTGCCAGCAGCTTGGACAGGGGGGAGACCCAGTACTTC
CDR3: CASSLDRGETQYF

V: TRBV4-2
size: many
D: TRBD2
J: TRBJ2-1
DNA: TGTGCCAGCAGCCATGAAGACCCGGGACTAGCGGGAGTTAATGAGCAGTTCTTC
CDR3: CASSHEDPGLAGVNEQFF

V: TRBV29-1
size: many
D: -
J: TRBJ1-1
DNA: TGCAGCGCAATTTTGGACTGGGGCACTGAAGCTTTCTTT
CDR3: CSAILDWGTEAFF

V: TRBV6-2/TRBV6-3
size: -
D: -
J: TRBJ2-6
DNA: TGCGCCGGCAGGGGCCGGTCTGGGGCCAACGTCCTGACTTTC
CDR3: CAGRGRSGANVLTF

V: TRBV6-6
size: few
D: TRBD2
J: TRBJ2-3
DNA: TGTGCCAGCAGCCTCGGGGGGGACCCTAGCACAGATACGCAGTATTTT
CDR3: CASSLGGDPSTDTQYF

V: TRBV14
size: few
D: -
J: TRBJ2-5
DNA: TGTGCCAGCAGCCAAGAACGGGTTAGGGAGACCCAGTACTTC
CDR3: CASSQERVRETQYF

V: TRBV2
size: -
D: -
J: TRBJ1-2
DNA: TGTGCCAGCAGTGGGCAGAGAGACGTGGGCTACACCTTC
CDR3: CASSGQRDVGYTF

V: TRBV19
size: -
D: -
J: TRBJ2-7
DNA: TGTGCCAGTAGACCCTCGGTAGGCGACTACGAGCAGTACTTC
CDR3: CASRPSVGDYEQYF

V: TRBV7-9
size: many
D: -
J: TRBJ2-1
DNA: TGTGCCAGCAGCTTAGAAAGGACAGTCTACAATGAGCAGTTCTTC
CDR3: CASSLERTVYNEQFF

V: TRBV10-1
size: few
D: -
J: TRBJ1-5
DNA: TGCGCCAGCAGTGAAGGATCTCCCAATCAGCCCCAGCATTTT
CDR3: CASSEGSPNQPQHF

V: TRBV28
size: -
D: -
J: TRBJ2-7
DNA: TGTGCCAGCAGTTTATTGGGGGAATCCTACGAGCAGTACTTC
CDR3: CASSLLGESYEQYF

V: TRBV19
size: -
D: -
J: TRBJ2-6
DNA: TGTGCCAGTAGTATCCCACTTGGTGGGGCCAACGTCCTGACTTTC
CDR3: CASSIPLGGANVLTF

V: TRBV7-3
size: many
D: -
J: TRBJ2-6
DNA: TGTGCCAGCAGCTCAACAGGGACTGGGGCCAACGTCCTGACTTTC
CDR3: CASSSTGTGANVLTF

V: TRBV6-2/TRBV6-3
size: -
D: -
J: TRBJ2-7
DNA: TGTGCCAGCAGTTACTCCCATGGTGGGGAGCAGTACTTC
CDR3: CASSYSHGGEQYF

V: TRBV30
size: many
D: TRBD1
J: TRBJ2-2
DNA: TGTGCCTGGAGTCCTCCCCGGACAGGGATGGCCGGGGAGCTGTTTTTT
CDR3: CAWSPPRTGMAGELFF

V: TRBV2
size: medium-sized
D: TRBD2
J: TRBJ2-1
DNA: TGTGCCAGCACCGGACTAGCGGGATATGAGCAGTTCTTC
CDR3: CASTGLAGYEQFF

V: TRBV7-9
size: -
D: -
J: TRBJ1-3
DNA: TGTGCCAGCAGCTTAGCCCCGAGCTCTGGAAACACCATATATTTT
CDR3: CASSLAPSSGNTIYF

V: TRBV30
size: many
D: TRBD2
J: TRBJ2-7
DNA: TGTGCCTCGCTCGGGCTAGCGGGAGGGACCTCCTACGAGCAGTACTTC
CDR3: CASLGLAGGTSYEQYF

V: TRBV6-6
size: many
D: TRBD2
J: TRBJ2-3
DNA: TGTGCCAGCAGTCTCTCCCCGGGACTAGGAACAGATACGCAGTATTTT
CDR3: CASSLSPGLGTDTQYF

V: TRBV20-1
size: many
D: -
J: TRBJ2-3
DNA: TGCAGCGTGGCTTTCGCGGGTGGCACAGATACGCAGTATTTT
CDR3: CSVAFAGGTDTQYF

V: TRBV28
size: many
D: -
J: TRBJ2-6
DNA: TGTGCCAGCAGTATTGTTCCTGGGGCCAACGTCCTGACTTTC
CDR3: CASSIVPGANVLTF

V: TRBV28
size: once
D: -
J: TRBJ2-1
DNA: TGTGCCAGCTGTTTCTTCCGGCGGAGGGGGGATGTGCAGTTCTTC
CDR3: CASCFFRRRGDVQFF

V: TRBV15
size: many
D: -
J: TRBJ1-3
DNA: TGTGCCACCAGCAGAGATCGATACTCTGGAAACACCATATATTTT
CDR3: CATSRDRYSGNTIYF

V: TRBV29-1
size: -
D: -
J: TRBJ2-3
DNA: TGCAGCGTTGGGACACACACAGATACGCAGTATTTT
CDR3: CSVGTHTDTQYF

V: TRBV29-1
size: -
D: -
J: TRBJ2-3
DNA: TGCAGCGTCGAGGGTACAGATCCGCAGTATTTC
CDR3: CSVEGTDPQYF

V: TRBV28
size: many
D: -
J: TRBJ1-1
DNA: TGTGCCAGCGGAACCAGGTGGGAGGGCACTGAAGCTTTCTTT
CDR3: CASGTRWEGTEAFF

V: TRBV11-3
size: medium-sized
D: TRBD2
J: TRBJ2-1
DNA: TGTGCCAGCAGCCTTAGCGGGAGCTACAATGAGCAGTTCTTC
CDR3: CASSLSGSYNEQFF

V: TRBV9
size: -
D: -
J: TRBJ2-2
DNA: TGTGCCAGCAGCGAGGGGTACAACACCGGGGAGCTGTTTTTT
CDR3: CASSEGYNTGELFF

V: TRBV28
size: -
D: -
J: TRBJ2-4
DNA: TGTGCCAGCAGTCGACCTCCGGGACATTCATCTTACTTC
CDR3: CASSRPPGHSSYF

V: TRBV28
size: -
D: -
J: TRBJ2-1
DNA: TGTGCCATCAGTTCCGGGGACCCGCCGAATGAACAGTTCTTC
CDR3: CAISSGDPPNEQFF

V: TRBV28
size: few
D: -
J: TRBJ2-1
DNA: TGTGCCAGCATCCCTCAGATCGGTGAGCAGTTCTTC
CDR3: CASIPQIGEQFF

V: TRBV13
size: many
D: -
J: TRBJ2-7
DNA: TGTGCCAGCAGCTCCGGGACGGAGGTTTCCTACGAGCAGTACTTC
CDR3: CASSSGTEVSYEQYF

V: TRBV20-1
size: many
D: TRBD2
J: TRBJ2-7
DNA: TGCAGTGCTAGCGGTCTAGCGGGAGTAGAGCAGTACTTC
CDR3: CSASGLAGVEQYF

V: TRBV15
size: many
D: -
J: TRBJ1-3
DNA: TGTGCCACCAGCAGCAGGGTTCCTGGAAACACCATATATTTT
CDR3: CATSSRVPGNTIYF

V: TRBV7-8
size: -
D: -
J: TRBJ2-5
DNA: TGTGCCAGCAGACGACACTACCAAGAGACCCAGTACTTC
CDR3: CASRRHYQETQYF

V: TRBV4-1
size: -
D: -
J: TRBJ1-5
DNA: TGCGCCAGCAGCCAAGATCAGGGCAATCAGCCCCAGCATTTT
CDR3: CASSQDQGNQPQHF

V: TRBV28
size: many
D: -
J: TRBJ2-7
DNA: TGTGCCAGCACCTTTCTCGGGGCCTCCTACGAGCAGTACTTC
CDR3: CASTFLGASYEQYF

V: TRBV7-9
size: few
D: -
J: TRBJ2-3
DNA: TGTGCCAGCAGCCCCTCAGGGAGCACAGATACGCAGTATTTT
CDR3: CASSPSGSTDTQYF

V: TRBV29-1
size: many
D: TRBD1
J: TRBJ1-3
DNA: TGCAGCGTCCGACAGGGATCGACTGGAAACACCATATATTTT
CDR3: CSVRQGSTGNTIYF

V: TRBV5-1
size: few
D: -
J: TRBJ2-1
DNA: TGCGCCAGCAGCTTGGGACGGAGCTCCTACAATGAGCAGTTCTTC
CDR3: CASSLGRSSYNEQFF

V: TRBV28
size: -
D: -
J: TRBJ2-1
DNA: TGTGCCAGCACCTCATCGGCACGGGACGCCGAAGCCAGGAGTGAGCAGTTCTTC
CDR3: CASTSSARDAEARSEQFF

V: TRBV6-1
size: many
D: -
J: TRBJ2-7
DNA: TGTGCCACCGACGGGAGCTCCTACGAGCAGTACTTC
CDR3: CATDGSSYEQYF

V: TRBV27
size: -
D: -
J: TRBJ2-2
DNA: TGTGCCAGCAGGAATACAGGGTCCGGGGAGCTGTTTTTT
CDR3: CASRNTGSGELFF

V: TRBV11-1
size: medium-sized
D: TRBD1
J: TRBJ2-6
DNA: TGTGCCAGCGGGAAAGGACAGGGGACTCCTGGGGCCAACGTCCTGACTTTC
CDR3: CASGKGQGTPGANVLTF

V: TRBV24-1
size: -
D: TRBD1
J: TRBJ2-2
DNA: TGTGCCACCAGTGATCAGGGGACAGAACCGAACACCGGGGAGCTGTTTTTT
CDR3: CATSDQGTEPNTGELFF

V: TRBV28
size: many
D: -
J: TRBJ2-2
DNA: TGTGCCAGCAGTCGACGGTTAACAGCGAACACCGGGGAGCTGTTTTTT
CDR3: CASSRRLTANTGELFF

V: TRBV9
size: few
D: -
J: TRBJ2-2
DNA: TGTGCCAGCAGCGTACGGGGTGATAAGAACACCGGGGAGCTGTTTTTT
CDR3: CASSVRGDKNTGELFF

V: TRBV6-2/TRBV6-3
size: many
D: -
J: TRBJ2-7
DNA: TGTGCCAGCAGTTACTGGCTCTACGAGCAGTACTTC
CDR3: CASSYWLYEQYF

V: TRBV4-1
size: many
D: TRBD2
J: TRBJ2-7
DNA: TGCGCCAGCAGCCGGAATGAGCGGGATCCCTACGAGCAGTACTTC
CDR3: CASSRNERDPYEQYF

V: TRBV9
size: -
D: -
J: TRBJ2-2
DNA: TGTGCCAGCAGCGTAGAAGGATGGACCACCGGGGAGCTGTTTTTT
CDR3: CASSVEGWTTGELFF

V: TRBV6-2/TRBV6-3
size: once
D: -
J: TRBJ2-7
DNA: TGTGCCAGCAGTTACTATGGACCCGGAGAGCAGTACTTC
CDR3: CASSYYGPGEQYF

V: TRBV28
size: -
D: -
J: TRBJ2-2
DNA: TGTGCCAGCAGTGAAGACGGACACGGGGAGCTGTTTTTT
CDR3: CASSEDGHGELFF

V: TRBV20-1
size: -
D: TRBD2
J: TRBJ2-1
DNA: TGCAGTGCTAGAGATAAGGGTTGGGTCAGCGGGAGTCCCGGAGAGCAGTTCTTC
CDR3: CSARDKGWVSGSPGEQFF

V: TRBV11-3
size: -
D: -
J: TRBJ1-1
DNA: TGTGCCAGCAGCTCCACCCCGACATCGTCGGCTTTCTTT
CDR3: CASSSTPTSSAFF